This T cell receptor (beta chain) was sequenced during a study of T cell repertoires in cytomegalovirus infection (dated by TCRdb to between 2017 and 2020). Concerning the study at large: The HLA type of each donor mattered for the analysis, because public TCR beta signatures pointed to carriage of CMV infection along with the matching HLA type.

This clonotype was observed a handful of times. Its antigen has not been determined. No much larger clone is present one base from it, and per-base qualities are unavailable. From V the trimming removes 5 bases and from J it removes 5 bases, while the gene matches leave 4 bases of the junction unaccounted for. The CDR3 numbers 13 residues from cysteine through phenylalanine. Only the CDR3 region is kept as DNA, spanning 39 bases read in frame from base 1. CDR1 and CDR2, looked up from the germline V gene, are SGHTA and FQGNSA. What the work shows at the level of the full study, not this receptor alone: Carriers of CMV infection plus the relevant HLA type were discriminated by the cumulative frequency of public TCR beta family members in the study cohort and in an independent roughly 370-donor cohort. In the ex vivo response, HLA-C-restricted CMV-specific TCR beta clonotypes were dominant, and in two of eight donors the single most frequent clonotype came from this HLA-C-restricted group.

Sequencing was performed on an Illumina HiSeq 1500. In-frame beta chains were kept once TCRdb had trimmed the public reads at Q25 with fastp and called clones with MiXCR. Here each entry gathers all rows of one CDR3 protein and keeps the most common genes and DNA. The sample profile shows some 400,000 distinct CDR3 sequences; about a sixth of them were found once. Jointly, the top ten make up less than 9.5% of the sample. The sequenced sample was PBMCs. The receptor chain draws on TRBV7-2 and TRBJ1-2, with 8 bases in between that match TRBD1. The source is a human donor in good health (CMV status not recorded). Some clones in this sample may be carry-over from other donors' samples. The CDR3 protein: CASSKQGGYGYTF. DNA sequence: TGTGCCAGCAGCAAACAGGGGGGGTATGGCTACACCTTC.